This entry lists 26 T cell receptor beta chains sequenced from one sample in a study of blood T cell repertoires in COVID-19. Here immunoSEQ multiplex PCR was the method, and the copy in TCRdb shows in-frame clones only, minus some. The data hold tens of thousands of clones, with roughly nine tenths observed a single time. The sequenced sample consisted of peripheral blood. These receptors all come from a man aged 35 to 55 with acute or convalescent COVID-19.

This chain joins TRBV2 and TRBJ2-7; D ambiguous. Trimming stripped 6 bases from V and 6 bases from J, with 9 bases between. The CDR3 covers 11 residues. CDR1 and CDR2 from the germline V gene are SNHLY and FYNNEI. This CDR3 is CASRYSREQYF. The DNA of the CDR3 is TGTGCCAGCAGGTACAGTCGCGAGCAGTACTTC.

This clone has only one observation. The genes are TRBV18 and TRBJ2-5, with no clear D. Trimming left V 0 bases short and J 1 base short, with 6 bases between. The V gene's germline CDR1 is KGHSH and CDR2 LQKENI. The CDR3 runs 14 residues. In DNA form, the CDR3 reads TGTGCCAGCTCACCACCGAGAGGCCAAGAGACCCAGTACTTC. It specifies CASSPPRGQETQYF.

This chain uses TRBV7-2 with TRBJ2-7; 8 bases match TRBD2. The germline V gene has CDR1 SGHTA and CDR2 FQGNSA. Losses at the gene ends were 5 bases for V and 5 bases for J; bases not matched to a gene: 5. The CDR3 contains 13 residues. CDR3: CASSVTSGHEQYF. DNA of the CDR3: TGTGCCAGCAGCGTAACTAGCGGCCACGAGCAGTACTTC.

The chain couples TRBV2 to TRBJ1-1, with TRBD1 as a possible D gene (6 bases). This CDR3 spans 14 amino acids. The ends were cut back, 7 bases at V and 0 bases at J, with 12 bases in the middle. The germline gives CDR1 SNHLY, CDR2 FYNNEI. CDR3 sequence reads: CASTRDNLNTEAFF. CDR3 bases: TGTGCCAGCACCCGGGACAACTTGAACACTGAAGCTTTCTTT.

The chain has TRBV5-1 and TRBJ1-1; TRBD1 matches 10 bases. The germline V gene encodes CDR1 SGHRS and CDR2 YFSETQ. CDR3 length equals 13 residues. V gave up 4 bases and J gave up 12 bases; unmatched junction bases: 9. The CDR3 loop is CASSRGQGEWTFF. The CDR3 nucleotides are TGCGCCAGCAGCCGCGGACAGGGGGAATGGACTTTCTTT.

This chain links TRBV19 with TRBJ2-7; D may be TRBD2 (6 bases). The germline V gene has CDR1 LNHDA and CDR2 SQIVND (reference sequence). This CDR3 has 15 residues. V was trimmed by 1 base and J by 1 base, leaving 11 bases between them. The CDR3 DNA is TGTGCCAGTAGTATAGCCCGCGGGGCGTCCTACGAGCAGTACTTC. Protein sequence: CASSIARGASYEQYF.

The chain uses TRBV4-3 and TRBJ1-1, with TRBD1 matching 11 bases. The trim removed 3 bases at V and 1 base at J, leaving 1 base unmatched. Germline V gives CDR1 LGHNA, CDR2 YSLEER. CDR3 size: 15 residues. The CDR3 sequence: CASSQDRGRNTEAFF. The CDR3 DNA reads TGCGCCAGCAGCCAGGACAGGGGGCGGAACACTGAAGCTTTCTTT.

The J gene is TRBJ1-2, the V gene TRBV24-1, with D tentatively TRBD1 (6 bases). The CDR3 is 17 amino acids. Germline values: CDR1 KGHDR, CDR2 SFDVKD. Trimming took off 2 bases at V and 0 bases at J, with 15 bases between the two ends. The CDR3 nucleotides read TGTGCCACCAGTGATTCCTCCCCAGGGGAACCTAACTATGGCTACACCTTC. It translates to CATSDSSPGEPNYGYTF.

The chain has TRBV7-2 and TRBJ2-3; 7 bases are a match to TRBD2. The CDR3 has 16 amino acids. The germline V gene has CDR1 SGHTA and CDR2 FQGNSA. V was clipped by 0 bases and J by 3 bases; unmatched bases: 6. For the CDR3, the DNA is TGTGCCAGCAGCTTAGCCCGCCTAGCGGCTACAGATACGCAGTATTTT. Its protein product is CASSLARLAATDTQYF.

The rearrangement uses TRBV7-3 and TRBJ1-2; no clear D. V lost 5 bases to trimming and J lost 4 bases, with 11 bases between them. The germline gives CDR1 SGHTA, CDR2 FQGTGA. This CDR3 comprises 13 residues. CDR3 sequence reads: CASSQRESYGYTF. CDR3 in DNA: TGTGCCAGCAGCCAGCGGGAGTCCTATGGCTACACCTTC.

This clone was picked up one time. The CDR3 loop reads CATSRDIQGFEAFF. CDR3 sequence (DNA): TGTGCCACCAGCAGAGACATACAGGGCTTTGAAGCTTTCTTT. The chain has TRBV15 and TRBJ1-1; tentatively, D is TRBD1 (6 bases). This CDR3 comprises 14 residues. Germline V gene lookup returns CDR1 LNHNV and CDR2 YYDKDF (reference sequence). The germline V and J ends were trimmed by 0 bases and 7 bases, with 12 bases remaining between them.

In DNA, the CDR3 is TGCGCCAGCAGCTCCCCTGTTTCGGATACGCAGTATTTT. This translates into CASSSPVSDTQYF. This chain uses TRBV5-1 with TRBJ2-3; no clear D gene. The CDR3 covers 13 residues. Germline-derived CDR1 and CDR2 are SGHRS and YFSETQ. Deletions cut 3 bases from V and 6 bases from J, with 11 bases between.

The chain joins TRBV11-3 to TRBJ1-1; no firm D call. Between the trimmed V and J ends, which lost 3 bases and 1 base, there was a span of 12 bases. This CDR3 comprises 15 residues. In germline, CDR1 is SGHNT, CDR2 YENEEA. The CDR3 here is CASSFSSGRNTEAFF. CDR3 DNA: TGTGCCAGCAGCTTTTCTTCGGGGAGGAACACTGAAGCTTTCTTT.

The gene calls are TRBV4-3 and TRBJ1-4; D is unresolved. The CDR3 length is 15 residues. From germline, CDR1 is LGHNA and CDR2 YSLEER. Trimming cost V 5 bases and J 4 bases, with 14 bases left between them. The CDR3 nucleotides read TGCGCCAGCAGCTTTGTCAGCGGGGTTAATGAAAAACTGTTTTTT. Its translation: CASSFVSGVNEKLFF.

The chain is built from TRBV30 and TRBJ1-2; D remains ambiguous. CDR3 size: 15 residues. The V gene lost 4 bases and the J gene lost 1 base, with 16 bases spanning the gap. CDR1 is GTSNPN and CDR2 is SVGIG in the germline V gene (reference sequence). CDR3 coding DNA: TGTGCCTGGACCAAGACTGATAGCTTTAACTATGGCTACACCTTC. It yields the protein CAWTKTDSFNYGYTF. Full variable domain (rest looked up from reference TRBV30 and TRBJ1-2): SQTIHQWPATLVQPVGSPLSLECTVEGTSNPNLYWYRQAAGRGLQLLFYSVGIGQISSEVPQNLSASRPQDRQFILSSKKLLLSDSGFYLCAWTKTDSFNYGYTFGSGTRLTVV.

The chain has TRBV25-1 and TRBJ2-4; TRBD1 is a possible D gene (6 bases). Looked up from germline, CDR1 is MGHDK and CDR2 is SYGVNS. This CDR3 contains 14 residues. The V gene lost 4 bases and the J gene lost 8 bases, with 15 bases spanning the gap. The CDR3 reads CASSVRQDEDIQYF. The DNA for the CDR3 is TGTGCCAGCAGTGTCAGACAGGACGAGGACATTCAGTACTTC.

The V call is TRBV5-1, the J call TRBJ1-4, with D unclear. The V end was cut by 5 bases, the J end by 7 bases, with 21 bases between. The CDR3 length is 16 residues. Per the germline V gene, CDR1 is SGHRS and CDR2 is YFSETQ. The CDR3 DNA sequence: TGCGCCAGCAGTCCCTCCTCGATTTCCCGCGGTGAAAAACTGTTTTTT. It encodes CASSPSSISRGEKLFF.

A single count supports this clone. The chain links TRBV6-2 or TRBV6-3 to TRBJ2-5; D perhaps matches TRBD2 (6 bases). V lost 2 bases and J lost 9, with 16 bases in between. CDR1 MNHEY and CDR2 SVGEGT come from the germline V gene. This CDR3 contains 14 residues. The chain's CDR3 is CASSYRGPSGAQYF. For the CDR3, the DNA is TGTGCCAGCAGTTACCGAGGGCCCTCGGGGGCCCAGTACTTC.

The chain is built from TRBV24-1 and TRBJ2-5; 8 bases are shared with TRBD1. From germline, CDR1 is KGHDR and CDR2 SFDVKD. This CDR3 is 16 amino acids long. The junction had 5 bases not matched to a gene; V was cut back by 3 bases and J by 0 bases. This CDR3 is CATSDIATGDQETQYF. For the CDR3, the DNA is TGTGCCACCAGTGATATAGCGACAGGGGACCAAGAGACCCAGTACTTC.

CDR3 nucleotide sequence: TGTGCCAGCAGTTACGATTCCAGGACAGGGGTCGATGGCTACACCTTC. Translating it yields CASSYDSRTGVDGYTF. The gene calls are TRBV6-5 and TRBJ1-2, with 9 bases matching TRBD1. The CDR3 runs to 16 residues. V lost 2 bases and J lost 6; bases outside the gene matches: 10. In germline, CDR1 is MNHEY, CDR2 SVGAGI.

The chain has TRBV6-1 and TRBJ2-4; the D gene is possibly TRBD1 (5 bases). The CDR3 runs to 16 residues. Between the trimmed V and J ends, which lost 0 bases and 7 bases, there was a span of 16 bases. The germline CDR1 and CDR2 sequences are MNHNS and SASEGT. The CDR3 loop reads CASSEAGIKAGNIQYF. Here the CDR3 DNA reads TGTGCCAGCAGTGAAGCGGGGATCAAGGCAGGGAACATTCAGTACTTC.

The chain couples TRBV19 to TRBJ2-1, with 9 bases that match TRBD1. CDR1 and CDR2 from the germline V gene are LNHDA and SQIVND (reference sequence). V gave up 4 bases and J gave up 2 bases; unmatched junction bases: 6. The CDR3 covers 16 residues. CDR3 nucleotides: TGTGCCAGTAGTACCCGGGACAGGGCCACCTACAATGAGCAGTTCTTC. Protein product: CASSTRDRATYNEQFF. The full variable domain, rest sourced from reference TRBV19 and TRBJ2-1, is DGGITQSPKYLFRKEGQNVTLSCEQNLNHDAMYWYRQDPGQGLRLIYYSQIVNDFQKGDIAEGYSVSREKKESFPLTVTSAQKNPTAFYLCASSTRDRATYNEQFFGPGTRLTVL.

This chain uses TRBV18 with TRBJ1-5; no clear D. V lost 2 bases and J lost 0, with 14 bases in between. The CDR3 is 17 residues long. CDR1 is KGHSH and CDR2 is LQKENI in the germline V gene. Here the CDR3 reads CASSPSSTAYSNQPQHF. In DNA, the CDR3 is TGTGCCAGCTCACCAAGTTCCACAGCATATAGCAATCAGCCCCAGCATTTT.

This clone was recorded once. The chain links TRBV5-4 to TRBJ2-7; D may be TRBD1 (6 bases). From germline, CDR1 is SGHNT and CDR2 YYREEE (reference sequence). This CDR3 spans 15 amino acids. V was cut by 4 bases and J by 0 bases, with 14 bases left in between. The CDR3 bases are TGTGCCAGCAGCCTGTCTCAGGGGCGCTCCTACGAGCAGTACTTC. This sequence encodes CASSLSQGRSYEQYF.

The chain joins TRBV5-5 to TRBJ2-4; D is perhaps TRBD1 (6 bases). This CDR3 is built from 16 residues. Trimming took 2 bases from V and 0 from J, leaving 12 bases between them. The germline CDR1 and CDR2 sequences are SGHKS and YYEKEE (reference sequence). CDR3 residues: CASSFAGALAKNIQYF. As DNA, the CDR3 is TGTGCCAGCAGCTTTGCAGGGGCCCTAGCCAAAAACATTCAGTACTTC. The variable domain in full, completed from reference TRBV5-5 and TRBJ2-4, reads DAGVTQSPTHLIKTRGQQVTLRCSPISGHKSVSWYQQVLGQGPQFIFQYYEKEERGRGNFPDRFSARQFPNYSSELNVNALLLGDSALYLCASSFAGALAKNIQYFGAGTRLSVL.

The chain has TRBV5-5 and TRBJ2-1; TRBD2 matches 10 bases. V gave up 4 bases and J gave up 4 bases; unmatched junction bases: 8. Germline V gene sequence: CDR1 SGHKS, CDR2 YYEKEE (reference sequence). This CDR3 is built from 16 residues. DNA of the CDR3: TGTGCCAGCAGCCTTACCGGGACTAGCGAATACAATGAGCAGTTCTTC. This codes for CASSLTGTSEYNEQFF. Variable domain in full (rest from reference TRBV5-5 and TRBJ2-1): DAGVTQSPTHLIKTRGQQVTLRCSPISGHKSVSWYQQVLGQGPQFIFQYYEKEERGRGNFPDRFSARQFPNYSSELNVNALLLGDSALYLCASSLTGTSEYNEQFFGPGTRLTVL.